This T cell receptor beta chain was sequenced during a study of tumor-infiltrating lymphocytes in primary liver carcinoma. Making TCR beta cDNA involved approximately 0.5 ug total RNA and a constant-region primer. Investigators got TCR beta libraries out of three nested multiplex PCR rounds, done with slightly modified ARM-PCR. The first two PCR rounds, approximately 10 cycles each, used TRBV1-TRBV30 forward primers and a C-beta reverse primer. TCRdb reprocessed the multiplex PCR reads with MiXCR, giving one entry per CDR3 protein. The sample lists 70,000 to 95,000 distinct CDR3 sequences, more than 60% seen once, with 25% to 35% in the top ten. The roughly 18-34 mg bulk tissue piece was not sorted before simultaneous RNA and DNA extraction. CDR3 length equals 15 residues. The junction had 6 bases not matched to a gene; V was cut back by 3 bases and J by 4 bases. CDR1 and CDR2 (germline): SGHTA, FQGNSA.

The rearrangement uses TRBV7-2 and TRBJ2-7, with 10 nucleotides matching TRBD2. This receptor was obtained from a man in his forties with primary liver carcinoma and hepatitis B virus infection. The sample comprised liver tumor tissue from sampling region 4. Regarding subset: tumor region T4, right-lateral pole. CDR3 protein: CASSLSSGSQYEQYF. CDR3 DNA: TGTGCCAGCAGCTTGTCTAGCGGGAGTCAGTACGAGCAGTACTTC.